The 24 T cell receptor beta chains given below trace back to one sample, sequenced in a study of response to subunit inactivated influenza vaccine. MiXCR was run by TCRdb on the RT-PCR reads, yielding one entry per CDR3 protein. The table includes 500,000 to 600,000 distinct CDR3 sequences, under 15% detected once. Specimen: PBMCs from blood, collected roughly 45 days after vaccination. The receptors here all came from a man aged 50 to 59 who received an inactivated influenza vaccine.

J is TRBJ2-7 and V is TRBV5-1; maybe TRBD2 (5 bases). CDR1 and CDR2 from the germline V gene are SGHRS and YFSETQ. Trimming removed 0 bases from V and 9 bases from J, with 16 bases in between. The CDR3 length is 14 residues. This CDR3 reads CASSLVSELPGQYF. DNA of the CDR3: TGCGCCAGCAGCTTGGTTAGCGAACTACCAGGGCAGTACTTC.

In its sample, this clonotype was seen a few times. This chain uses TRBV12-3 or TRBV12-4 with TRBJ1-2; D uncertain. Deletions cut 1 base from V and 1 base from J, with 16 bases between. This CDR3 is built from 17 residues. The CDR3 DNA sequence: TGTGCCAGCAGTTTAGGTCGATGGGAGGGCCGTAACTATGGCTACACCTTC. Encoded protein: CASSLGRWEGRNYGYTF.

The chain employs TRBV11-1 and TRBJ2-1; TRBD2 matches 15 bases. V trimming: 2 bases; J trimming: 12 bases; junction bases outside the gene matches: 5. The CDR3 extends over 15 amino acids. CDR1 and CDR2 from the germline V gene are SGHAT and FQDESV (reference sequence). CDR3 DNA sequence: TGTGCCAGCAGCTTATGGACTAGCGGGAGGGCCGCGCAGTTCTTC. Translated, it gives CASSLWTSGRAAQFF.

This clonotype has only a few counts. The gene calls are TRBV4-1 and TRBJ2-7; the D is unclear. V gave up 1 base and J gave up 3 bases, with 13 bases separating them. Germline values: CDR1 MGHRA, CDR2 YSYEKL. There are 15 residues in the CDR3. The CDR3 reads CASSQAFGLVYEQYF. The CDR3 DNA is TGCGCCAGCAGCCAAGCTTTCGGGTTAGTCTACGAGCAGTACTTC.

The J gene is TRBJ2-5, the V gene TRBV5-1; D remains ambiguous. V was cut by 4 bases and J by 2 bases, with 9 bases left in between. Per the germline V gene, CDR1 is SGHRS and CDR2 is YFSETQ. The CDR3 contains 13 residues. The CDR3 coding sequence is TGCGCCAGCAGCCTCATGGGACAAGAGACCCAGTACTTC. Translated, it gives CASSLMGQETQYF.

The V call is TRBV7-9, the J call TRBJ2-3; D remains ambiguous. The CDR3 has 15 amino acids. The germline V and J ends were trimmed by 2 bases and 0 bases, with 9 bases remaining between them. Germline V gene lookup returns CDR1 SEHNR and CDR2 FQNEAQ (reference sequence). CDR3 nucleotide sequence: TGTGCCAGCAGCTTACTCAGAACTAGCACAGATACGCAGTATTTT. Protein product: CASSLLRTSTDTQYF.

This clonotype was seen ten or more times. The rearrangement joins TRBV20-1 to TRBJ2-1; D gene uncertain. The V and J ends lost 2 bases and 0 bases respectively, with 8 bases between them. The CDR3 is 14 amino acids. The germline V gene has CDR1 DFQATT and CDR2 SNEGSKA (reference sequence). The CDR3 coding sequence is TGCAGTGCTAGATCCAGTATCTCCTACAATGAGCAGTTCTTC. Translation gives CSARSSISYNEQFF.

There are many counts of this clonotype. The chain employs TRBV29-1 and TRBJ2-1, with TRBD2 matching over 10 bases. Germline CDR1 SQVTM, CDR2 ANQGSEA. CDR3 length: 13 residues. V was clipped by 6 bases and J by 6 bases; unmatched bases: 5. The CDR3 region has the DNA TGCAGCGTCACTAGCGGGGTTGTCAATGAGCAGTTCTTC. It codes for CSVTSGVVNEQFF.

With regard to this clonotype: One end of the junction varies from germline; a read error may be responsible. The V call is TRBV7-9, the J call TRBJ2-7; 7 positions match TRBD2. This CDR3 is 15 amino acids long. CDR1 is SEHNR and CDR2 is FQNEAQ in the germline V gene (reference sequence). For the CDR3, the DNA is TGTGCCAGCAGCCTAGCGGTCACTAGGGCCTACGAGCAGTACTTC. Translating it yields CASSLAVTRAYEQYF.

This clonotype was seen repeatedly, ten times or more. Mismatch with germline at one junction end may stem from a read error. The chain is built from TRBV5-1 and TRBJ2-7, with a weak D call TRBD2 (5 bases). Germline V gives CDR1 SGHRS, CDR2 YFSETQ. CDR3 length: 13 amino acids. CDR3 loop: CASSLASGYEQYF. The DNA for the CDR3 is TGTGCCAGCAGTTTAGCGAGCGGCTACGAGCAGTACTTC.

The J gene is TRBJ2-1, the V gene TRBV12-3 or TRBV12-4; 9 bases align to TRBD2. The CDR3 totals 15 residues. Losses at the gene ends were 9 bases for V and 2 bases for J; bases not matched to a gene: 8. The CDR3 here is CASQRGGGAYNEQFF. CDR3 nucleotides: TGTGCCAGTCAACGTGGCGGGGGGGCCTACAATGAGCAGTTCTTC.

The chain is built from TRBV29-1 and TRBJ2-1, with 8 bases that match TRBD2. V lost 4 bases to trimming and J lost 0 bases; unmatched junction nucleotides: 11. CDR3 size: 17 residues. Germline V gene data show CDR1 as SQVTM and CDR2 as ANQGSEA. The chain's CDR3 is CSVGPILREVSYNEQFF. The DNA of the CDR3 is TGCAGCGTTGGACCCATCCTGCGGGAGGTCTCCTACAATGAGCAGTTCTTC.

At least ten counts were recorded for this clonotype. The rearrangement links TRBV6-1 to TRBJ1-1; 11 bases agree with TRBD1. The length of the CDR3 is 13 residues. Germline V gene sequence: CDR1 MNHNS, CDR2 SASEGT. After removal of 8 bases from V and 10 bases from J, the junction contained 9 bases not matched to a gene. CDR3 sequence reads: CASRGTGGFRAFF. The CDR3, as DNA: TGTGCCAGCCGGGGGACAGGGGGTTTCCGAGCTTTCTTT.

This clonotype was seen many times. The chain uses TRBV12-3 or TRBV12-4 and TRBJ2-7; 8 positions agree with TRBD1. The CDR3 is 14 residues long. With 10 bases clipped from V and 3 bases from J, the junction kept 11 bases outside the gene matches. DNA for the CDR3: TGTGCCACCCGTCTGGGGACAGGACTCTACGAGCAGTACTTC. Its protein is CATRLGTGLYEQYF.

This clonotype was picked up one time. The chain uses TRBV28 and TRBJ1-2; D is unresolved. Trimming shortened V by 7 bases and J by 2 bases, and 17 bases separated the two germline ends. Germline CDR1 MDHEN, CDR2 SYDVKM. This CDR3 is 15 amino acids long. The DNA for the CDR3 is TGTGCCAGCACCTCGCGGCGGGTGGGGAACTATGGCTACACCTTC. The encoded protein is CASTSRRVGNYGYTF.

The chain uses TRBV20-1 and TRBJ2-1; D perhaps matches TRBD2 (6 bases). Trimming stripped 0 bases from V and 0 bases from J, with 12 bases between. Germline CDR1 and CDR2: DFQATT and SNEGSKA (reference sequence). There are 16 residues in the CDR3. The CDR3 region is CSARDAGPDSYNEQFF. The CDR3, as DNA: TGCAGTGCTAGAGATGCGGGGCCGGACTCCTACAATGAGCAGTTCTTC.

This clonotype was seen a few times. DNA for the CDR3: TGCAGTGCCCCAAAACCGGGACAGGGATCCGAGCAGTACTTC. Its translation is CSAPKPGQGSEQYF. The chain combines TRBV20-1 with TRBJ2-7; TRBD1 aligns across 9 bases. Germline V gives CDR1 DFQATT, CDR2 SNEGSKA (reference sequence). The CDR3 is 14 residues long. With V trimmed by 6 bases and J by 6 bases, 12 bases remained unmatched.

The chain recombines TRBV7-2 with TRBJ2-1; TRBD1 might be the D (7 bases). The germline V gene has CDR1 SGHTA and CDR2 FQGNSA. The ends were cut back, 5 bases at V and 3 bases at J, with 17 bases in the middle. The CDR3 covers 16 residues. CDR3 bases: TGTGCCAGCAGCCGTGGAGGGGGCGCCGGCTACAATGAGCAGTTCTTC. Protein product: CASSRGGGAGYNEQFF.

The chain is built from TRBV6-2 or TRBV6-3 and TRBJ2-5; D is possibly TRBD2 (6 bases). There are 14 residues in the CDR3. Trimming stripped 7 bases from V and 5 bases from J, with 17 bases between. Germline-derived CDR1 and CDR2 are MNHEY and SVGEGT. CDR3 in amino acids: CASTRREVWETQYF. The CDR3 region has the DNA TGTGCCAGCACCCGCAGGGAGGTCTGGGAGACCCAGTACTTC.

This clonotype was detected a few times. The V gene is TRBV6-1, the J gene TRBJ2-4; D not certain. The CDR3 covers 15 residues. Trimming cost V 1 base and J 1 base, with 8 bases left between them. The V gene's germline CDR1 is MNHNS and CDR2 SASEGT. CDR3 DNA sequence: TGTGCCAGCAGTGAAGACGGTGTGGCCAAAAACATTCAGTACTTC. Its translation: CASSEDGVAKNIQYF.

In its sample, this clonotype was seen many times. J is TRBJ2-1 and V is TRBV7-2; D is possibly TRBD1 (5 bases). CDR3 size: 14 residues. Germline V gives CDR1 SGHTA, CDR2 FQGNSA. Trimming cost V 5 bases and J 11 bases, with 19 bases left between them. In DNA, the CDR3 is TGTGCCAGCAGCCTCAGTAATACAGGATCCCAGCAGTTCTTC. This sequence encodes CASSLSNTGSQQFF.

This chain uses TRBV12-3 or TRBV12-4 with TRBJ2-7, with TRBD1 matching over 9 bases. The J segment lost 6 bases and the V segment lost 6 bases, leaving 3 bases of the junction unmatched. The CDR3 runs to 12 residues. CDR3 protein: CASREDRGEQYF. CDR3 bases: TGTGCCAGCAGAGAGGACAGGGGCGAGCAGTACTTC.

This clonotype was counted between two and nine times. J is TRBJ2-2 and V is TRBV7-9; D is unresolved. V was trimmed by 4 bases and J by 2 bases, leaving 11 bases between them. The CDR3 is made up of 15 amino acids. Germline V CDR1 and CDR2: SEHNR, FQNEAQ (reference sequence). The CDR3 sequence is CASSSVRPNTGELFF. CDR3 DNA: TGTGCCAGCAGCTCCGTCCGACCCAACACCGGGGAGCTGTTTTTT.

This clonotype was seen a few times. The chain employs TRBV9 and TRBJ2-5; 7 positions match TRBD1. V lost 3 bases and J lost 3; bases outside the gene matches: 5. In germline, CDR1 is SGDLS, CDR2 YYNGEE. This CDR3 has 14 amino acids. CDR3 amino acids: CASSAFGTEETQYF. The CDR3, as DNA: TGTGCCAGCAGCGCTTTTGGGACAGAAGAGACCCAGTACTTC.